This T cell receptor (beta chain) originates from a study of shared clonotypes between healthy human individuals. Study-wide points: The low donor count limited represented genetic and exposure-history diversity. Clonotypes shared by all four donors outscored non-shared clonotypes in generation probability.

To note about this clone: No antigen is known for it.

CD8 cells regarded as naive lacked CD45RO, were positively chosen for CCR7, and omitted terminally differentiated effector memory CD45RA+ cells. TCRdb's table, derived via immunoSEQ multiplex PCR, lists solely in-frame clones and lacks some. The sample consists of 660,000 or so clones, 95% to 97% of them appearing once. Germline V CDR1 and CDR2: SGHNT, YYREEE (reference sequence). This CDR3 contains 19 residues. Trimming took 4 bases from V and 7 from J, leaving 30 bases between them. This rearrangement joins TRBV5-4 to TRBJ2-1; weak D call: TRBD2 (5 bases). This TCR was sampled from a woman aged 30 to 39 in good health. The sample was naive CD8+ T cells sorted from blood. This CDR3 reads CASSLSLGKARGIWNEQFF. CDR3 DNA sequence: TGTGCCAGCAGCCTTTCCCTAGGTAAGGCTAGAGGGATTTGGAATGAGCAGTTCTTC. The variable domain in full, with the rest retrieved from reference TRBV5-4 and TRBJ2-1, is ETGVTQSPTHLIKTRGQQVTLRCSSQSGHNTVSWYQQALGQGPQFIFQYYREEENGRGNFPPRFSGLQFPNYSSELNVNALELDDSALYLCASSLSLGKARGIWNEQFFGPGTRLTVL.